Following are 13 T cell receptor beta chains from one sample sequenced in a study of vaccination effects on CD4 cells after COVID-19. Their antigens are not known. Here immunoSEQ multiplex PCR was the method, and the copy in TCRdb shows in-frame clones only, minus some. The data contain about 70,000 clones, under 90% of them singletons. CD4+ T cells specific for antigen were expanded with viral peptide pools by the ViraFEST assay before sequencing. CD4+ T cell isolation took place after 10 days of culture. Neither prior SARS-CoV-2 infection nor positive nucleocapsid antibodies were present in the vaccine recipients. Sequencing used CD4+ T cells from PBMCs cultured with SARS-CoV-2 spike peptides, obtained before COVID-19 vaccination. Every receptor here comes from a human donor who received a COVID-19 vaccine.

This clone was detected a few times. The chain recombines TRBV28 with TRBJ2-7, with a possible D match to TRBD2 (6 bases). CDR1 and CDR2 (germline): MDHEN, SYDVKM. This CDR3 contains 16 residues. Trimming stripped 5 bases from V and 1 base from J, with 18 bases between. CDR3 sequence (DNA): TGTGCCAGCAGTCCATCAACGGGGGACGCGTCCTACGAGCAGTACGTC. This translates into CASSPSTGDASYEQYV.

The chain is built from TRBV5-1 and TRBJ2-1; D is undetermined. Between the trimmed V and J ends, which lost 5 bases and 8 bases, there was a span of 11 bases. The CDR3 is 12 amino acids. In germline, CDR1 is SGHRS, CDR2 YFSETQ. CDR3 in amino acids: CASRTTWDEQFF. CDR3 in DNA: TGCGCCAGCAGAACCACCTGGGATGAGCAGTTCTTC.

This chain links TRBV6-2 or TRBV6-3 with TRBJ1-1; no clear D gene. CDR1 and CDR2 from the germline V gene are MNHEY and SVGEGT. V lost 2 bases, J lost 9 bases, and 10 bases lay in between. The CDR3 loop spans 12 amino acids. CDR3 loop: CASSYGGRQAFF. In nucleotides, the CDR3 is TGTGCCAGCAGTTACGGCGGCCGCCAAGCTTTCTTT.

This chain connects TRBV5-6 to TRBJ2-5; D is possibly TRBD1 (6 bases). Germline lookup yields CDR1 SGHDT and CDR2 YYEEEE. This CDR3 spans 17 amino acids. Trimming took 2 bases from V and 5 from J, leaving 22 bases between them. This chain's CDR3 is CASSLTQTGLLAETQYF. DNA for the CDR3: TGTGCCAGCAGCTTAACTCAAACAGGGTTGTTGGCTGAGACCCAGTACTTC. The full variable domain, its missing parts supplied by reference TRBV5-6 and TRBJ2-5, is DAGVTQSPTHLIKTRGQQVTLRCSPKSGHDTVSWYQQALGQGPQFIFQYYEEEERQRGNFPDRFSGHQFPNYSSELNVNALLLGDSALYLCASSLTQTGLLAETQYFGPGTRLLVL.

The J gene is TRBJ2-1, the V gene TRBV9, with 9 bases lining up with TRBD1. V gave up 3 bases and J gave up 8 bases; unmatched junction bases: 12. The CDR3 is made up of 16 amino acids. The germline V gene encodes CDR1 SGDLS and CDR2 YYNGEE. The CDR3 nucleotides are TGTGCCAGCAGCGCCGCTCCGGGACAGGGTCGCGATGAGCAGTTCTTC. The encoded protein is CASSAAPGQGRDEQFF. The entire variable domain, with the rest obtained from reference TRBV9 and TRBJ2-1, is as follows: DSGVTQTPKHLITATGQRVTLRCSPRSGDLSVYWYQQSLDQGLQFLIQYYNGEERAKGNILERFSAQQFPDLHSELNLSSLELGDSALYFCASSAAPGQGRDEQFFGPGTRLTVL.

This clone was detected only a few times. This chain joins TRBV14 and TRBJ1-2; D not resolved. Trimming cost V 0 bases and J 7 bases, with 15 bases left between them. The germline V gene has CDR1 SGHDN and CDR2 FVKESK. The CDR3 has 15 amino acids. For the CDR3, the DNA is TGTGCCAGCAGCCAAGATGGACGAGGGCGGGGTGGCTACACCTTC. Its protein product is CASSQDGRGRGGYTF. The whole variable domain, remainder taken from reference TRBV14 and TRBJ1-2, is EAGVTQFPSHSVIEKGQTVTLRCDPISGHDNLYWYRRVMGKEIKFLLHFVKESKQDESGMPNNRFLAERTGGTYSTLKVQPAELEDSGVYFCASSQDGRGRGGYTFGSGTRLTVV.

The V gene is TRBV5-1, the J gene TRBJ2-2; D perhaps matches TRBD1 (5 bases). Germline CDR1 SGHRS, CDR2 YFSETQ. Deletions cut 2 bases from V and 0 bases from J, with 11 bases between. The CDR3 is 16 residues long. CDR3 protein: CASSLGQTANTGELFF. For the CDR3, the DNA is TGCGCCAGCAGCTTAGGCCAGACAGCGAACACCGGGGAGCTGTTTTTT.

The V and J genes are TRBV6-4 and TRBJ2-1, with D perhaps matching TRBD1 or TRBD2 (5 bases each). This CDR3 is built from 15 residues. Germline V gene sequence: CDR1 MRHNA, CDR2 SNTAGT. With 5 bases removed from V and 8 bases from J, the gap between germline ends came to 19 bases. The CDR3 DNA is TGTGCCAGCAGTCGGGGTGGGGCAGGGAAGGATGAGCAGTTCTTC. Its protein is CASSRGGAGKDEQFF.

The chain joins TRBV6-5 to TRBJ2-5; a possible D gene is TRBD2 (7 bases). Germline V gene lookup returns CDR1 MNHEY and CDR2 SVGAGI. The CDR3 contains 13 residues. V gave up 11 bases and J gave up 5 bases, with 18 bases separating them. CDR3 DNA: TGTGCCGCGGAGGTATGGGGGGGCGAGACCCAGTACTTC. It translates to CAAEVWGGETQYF.

V is TRBV7-2 and J is TRBJ1-1, with D hard to call. Per germline, CDR1 SGHTA and CDR2 FQGNSA. V shed 4 bases and J shed 0 bases, with 9 bases lying between them. This CDR3 region has 14 residues. The CDR3 nucleotides are TGTGCCAGCAGCTCCCCGGGGATGAACACTGAAGCTTTCTTT. Amino acid sequence: CASSSPGMNTEAFF.

A few counts support this clone. CDR3 in DNA: TGTGCCAGCAGCTTAAAACCCACCGAAAAACTGTTTTTT. Its protein product is CASSLKPTEKLFF. The chain is built from TRBV7-3 and TRBJ1-4, with unresolved D. In germline, CDR1 is SGHTA, CDR2 FQGTGA. The CDR3 covers 13 residues. Between the trimmed V and J ends, which lost 1 base and 8 bases, there was a span of 8 bases. Together with reference TRBV7-3 and TRBJ1-4, the CDR3 gives the full variable domain: GAGVSQTPSNKVTEKGKYVELRCDPISGHTALYWYRQSLGQGPEFLIYFQGTGAADDSGLPNDRFFAVRPEGSVSTLKIQRTERGDSAVYLCASSLKPTEKLFFGSGTQLSVL.

The chain employs TRBV6-1 and TRBJ1-4; 9 bases align to TRBD1. With V trimmed by 3 bases and J by 5 bases, 16 bases remained unmatched. Germline CDR1 and CDR2: MNHNS and SASEGT. The CDR3 covers 19 residues. The chain's CDR3 is CASSETLRGQGLPNEKLFF. The CDR3 bases are TGTGCCAGCAGTGAGACCCTCCGGGGACAGGGATTACCAAATGAAAAACTGTTTTTT.

The CDR3 DNA follows: TGTGCCAGCAGCTTTTATCCCTCTACCGGGAGCTCCTACAATGAGCAGTTCTTC. Its translation: CASSFYPSTGSSYNEQFF. The rearrangement uses TRBV13 and TRBJ2-1, with D possibly TRBD2 on 6 matching bases. The V end was cut by 3 bases, the J end by 0 bases, with 18 bases between. This CDR3 is 18 amino acids long. Per germline, CDR1 PRHDT and CDR2 FYEKMQ (reference sequence).